These 23 T cell receptor beta chains came from one sample sequenced in a study of molecular identifiers for immune sequencing clone quantification. MiXCR was run by TCRdb on the PCR reads, yielding one entry per CDR3 protein. The table records over 600,000 distinct CDR3 sequences, less than 20% of them present only once. What was sequenced was naive CD8+ T cells from blood, with Jurkat cell RNA spiked in. Subset meaning: FACS-sorted CD8+CD4-CCR7+CD45RA+ naive T cells. The receptors originated from a human donor in good health. Some libraries in this study had Jurkat cell RNA spiked in.

As to this clonotype: Possible read error: a much larger clone is one base away. No conserved phenylalanine or tryptophan is present at the end of the CDR3, so a read error is the likely explanation. The chain is built from TRBV20-1 and TRBJ2-2; D is unclear. V was trimmed by 6 bases and J by 5 bases, leaving 22 bases between them. CDR1 DFQATT and CDR2 SNEGSKA come from the germline V gene (reference sequence). The CDR3 contains 16 residues. CDR3 protein: CSAPPGLWDGTGELFL. The CDR3 bases are TGCAGTGCCCCCCCCGGGTTATGGGATGGTACCGGGGAGCTGTTTCTT.

In its sample, this clonotype was seen many times. CDR3 nucleotides: TGCGCCAGCAGCCAGCAGCATAGTAGTGTGGCCAACGTCCTGACTTTC. Translation gives CASSQQHSSVANVLTF. The rearrangement joins TRBV4-3 to TRBJ2-6; no definite D call. This CDR3 has 16 residues. CDR1 and CDR2 (germline): LGHNA, YSLEER. V dropped 3 bases and J dropped 6 bases, with 15 bases sitting between them.

This clonotype was counted many times. V and J are TRBV29-1 and TRBJ2-3; D gene unclear. CDR3 length equals 10 residues. The ends were cut back, 3 bases at V and 12 bases at J, with 10 bases in the middle. The germline V gene has CDR1 SQVTM and CDR2 ANQGSEA. The CDR3 nucleotides read TGCAGCGTTGACGACCGACCACAGTATTTT. Translated: CSVDDRPQYF.

In this sample, this clonotype turned up many times. This rearrangement joins TRBV30 to TRBJ2-7; TRBD1 matches 8 bases. Germline CDR1 reads GTSNPN; CDR2 reads SVGIG (reference sequence). The CDR3 spans 14 residues. Germline trimming cut 0 bases from V and 5 bases from J; bases unmatched to any gene: 6. CDR3 in DNA: TGTGCCTGGAGTGTGGTAGGGACAGGTCACGAGCAGTACTTC. Translated: CAWSVVGTGHEQYF.

This clonotype was seen at least ten times. This sequence joins TRBV5-6 and TRBJ2-3, with D perhaps matching TRBD1 or TRBD2 (5 bases each). The germline V gene encodes CDR1 SGHDT and CDR2 YYEEEE. V lost 0 bases to trimming and J lost 4 bases, with 18 bases between them. The length of the CDR3 is 17 residues. The chain's CDR3 is CASSLGTGGYGPDTQYF. The CDR3 DNA sequence: TGTGCCAGCAGCTTGGGTACTGGGGGTTATGGGCCAGATACGCAGTATTTT.

In this sample, this clonotype turned up many times. J is TRBJ1-1 and V is TRBV9, with a weak D call TRBD1 (6 bases). In germline, CDR1 is SGDLS, CDR2 YYNGEE. This CDR3 region has 16 residues. The ends were cut back, 3 bases at V and 1 base at J, with 16 bases in the middle. CDR3 bases: TGTGCCAGCAGCGAGAACAGGGTCGGGGCGAACACTGAAGCTTTCTTT. Residues: CASSENRVGANTEAFF.

The chain joins TRBV5-1 to TRBJ1-1; tentative D call: TRBD1 (5 bases). The germline CDR1 and CDR2 sequences are SGHRS and YFSETQ. CDR3 length equals 14 residues. The ends were cut back, 0 bases at V and 5 bases at J, with 11 bases in the middle. CDR3 DNA sequence: TGCGCCAGCAGCTTGGCGGGAGGGGAGACTGAAGCTTTCTTT. Protein: CASSLAGGETEAFF.

This clonotype came up many times. V is TRBV6-5 and J is TRBJ2-7; TRBD1 aligns across 9 bases. Germline V gene data show CDR1 as MNHEY and CDR2 as SVGAGI. The CDR3 loop spans 15 amino acids. The ends lost 5 bases at V and 4 bases at J; junction bases unmatched: 9. The CDR3 sequence: CASSRGQGMRYEQYF. As DNA, the CDR3 is TGTGCCAGCAGTCGCGGACAGGGGATGCGGTACGAGCAGTACTTC.

This clonotype was picked up a small number of times. The rearrangement joins TRBV28 to TRBJ1-2, with D hard to call. Germline V gene lookup returns CDR1 MDHEN and CDR2 SYDVKM. The germline V and J ends were trimmed by 4 bases and 8 bases, with 11 bases remaining between them. This CDR3 has 12 residues. The DNA for the CDR3 is TGTGCCAGCAGTTACGGCGGGGAAGGCTACACCTTC. Amino acid sequence: CASSYGGEGYTF.

This clonotype was picked up many times. This chain connects TRBV19 to TRBJ1-5; D remains ambiguous. Trimming pared 6 bases from V and 6 bases from J, leaving 12 bases between. This CDR3 has 13 residues. CDR1 is LNHDA and CDR2 is SQIVND in the germline V gene (reference sequence). CDR3: CASSMAPGQPQHF. The CDR3, as DNA: TGTGCCAGTAGCATGGCCCCGGGTCAGCCCCAGCATTTT.

This clonotype was counted at least ten times. One junction end disagrees with the germline gene, perhaps due to a read error. This chain links TRBV4-1 with TRBJ2-7; D tentatively reads TRBD1 or TRBD2 (6 bases each). This CDR3 is built from 15 residues. CDR1 is MGHRA and CDR2 is YSYEKL in the germline V gene. The CDR3, as DNA: TGTGCCAGCAGCCAAACAGGGACTGGGCCCTACGAGCAGTACTTC. Its translation: CASSQTGTGPYEQYF.

This clonotype was seen at least ten times. The rearrangement joins TRBV9 to TRBJ2-5; 13 bases are shared with TRBD2. The V gene end was trimmed by 4 bases and the J gene end by 1 base; junction bases not matched to a gene: 7. Germline V lookup: CDR1 SGDLS, CDR2 YYNGEE. The CDR3 length is 17 residues. CDR3 residues: CASSPGLAGTTQETQYF. CDR3 bases: TGTGCCAGCAGCCCGGGACTAGCGGGGACAACCCAAGAGACCCAGTACTTC. Together with reference TRBV9 and TRBJ2-5, the CDR3 gives the full variable domain: DSGVTQTPKHLITATGQRVTLRCSPRSGDLSVYWYQQSLDQGLQFLIQYYNGEERAKGNILERFSAQQFPDLHSELNLSSLELGDSALYFCASSPGLAGTTQETQYFGPGTRLLVL.

Concerning this clonotype itself: A much larger clone sits a single nucleotide away, making a read error possible. V usage is TRBV11-2 and J usage is TRBJ2-1, with 8 bases fitting TRBD2. Germline CDR1 and CDR2: SGHAT and FQNNGV. This CDR3 contains 15 residues. The CDR3 sequence is CTSSLAGISYNEQFF. CDR3 nucleotide sequence: TGTACCAGCAGCTTAGCGGGGATCTCCTACAATGAGCAGTTCTTC.

This sequence joins TRBV4-3 and TRBJ1-2, with D possibly being TRBD1 (5 bases). Germline assignment: CDR1 LGHNA and CDR2 YSLEER. Between the trimmed V and J ends, which lost 0 bases and 5 bases, there was a span of 13 bases. This CDR3 region has 15 residues. The CDR3 spells CASSQDRGVRYGYTF. The DNA for the CDR3 is TGCGCCAGCAGCCAAGATCGGGGGGTGAGGTATGGCTACACCTTC.

This clonotype appeared many times. This sequence joins TRBV3-1 and TRBJ2-5; D is undetermined. The ends were cut back, 6 bases at V and 5 bases at J, with 13 bases in the middle. The germline V gene encodes CDR1 LGHDT and CDR2 YNNKEL (reference sequence). The CDR3 totals 13 residues. The CDR3 spells CASSSRISETQYF. DNA for the CDR3: TGTGCCAGCAGTTCCAGGATTTCGGAGACCCAGTACTTC.

In its sample, this clonotype was seen many times. The rearrangement links TRBV28 to TRBJ2-7; tentative D call: TRBD2 (6 bases). V was cut by 4 bases and J by 3 bases, with 19 bases left in between. The germline CDR1 and CDR2 sequences are MDHEN and SYDVKM. This CDR3 is 16 amino acids long. The CDR3 DNA is TGTGCCAGCAGTTCCCCTGTCGACGGGAGCCTCTACGAGCAGTACTTC. It yields the protein CASSSPVDGSLYEQYF.

This clonotype was observed many times. This chain joins TRBV4-1 and TRBJ1-4, with no clear D. This CDR3 has 16 amino acids. Germline assignment: CDR1 MGHRA and CDR2 YSYEKL. V lost 0 bases and J lost 3, with 11 bases in between. CDR3 amino acids: CASSQELGSANEKLFF. CDR3 coding DNA: TGCGCCAGCAGCCAAGAGCTGGGGTCGGCTAATGAAAAACTGTTTTTT.

With respect to this clonotype: Given a much more abundant clone one base away, this may be a read error. This rearrangement joins TRBV30 to TRBJ2-1; weak D call: TRBD2 (6 bases). The V end lost 4 bases, the J end lost 2 bases, and 15 bases lay between the germline ends. The CDR3 contains 15 residues. Germline values: CDR1 GTSNPN, CDR2 SVGIG (reference sequence). The CDR3 is CAWNGGAGTYNEQFF. CDR3 DNA: TGTGCCTGGAACGGGGGAGCAGGGACCTACAATGAGCAGTTCTTC.

This clonotype was picked up many times. The chain links TRBV7-2 to TRBJ2-5; TRBD1 agrees at 7 bases. V shed 3 bases, J shed 14 bases, and the junction held 12 bases outside the gene matches. The CDR3 has 13 residues. Germline V gene sequence: CDR1 SGHTA, CDR2 FQGNSA. The CDR3, as DNA: TGTGCCAGCAGCTTCATCTCCGACAGGGTAACCTACTTC. Translating it yields CASSFISDRVTYF. Variable domain in full (rest from reference TRBV7-2 and TRBJ2-5): GAGVSQSPSNKVTEKGKDVELRCDPISGHTALYWYRQSLGQGLEFLIYFQGNSAPDKSGLPSDRFSAERTGGSVSTLTIQRTQQEDSAVYLCASSFISDRVTYFGPGTRLLVL.

Ten or more counts support this clonotype. The chain is built from TRBV11-2 and TRBJ2-7; 7 bases agree with TRBD1. The CDR3 extends over 15 amino acids. Germline CDR1 and CDR2: SGHAT and FQNNGV. The J segment lost 5 bases and the V segment lost 1 base, leaving 8 bases of the junction unmatched. As DNA, the CDR3 is TGTGCCAGCAGCTTAGGCGCCACGGACAGGAACGAGCAGTACTTC. Translating it yields CASSLGATDRNEQYF.

At least ten counts were recorded for this clonotype. The rearrangement links TRBV11-2 to TRBJ2-1; 9 bases align to TRBD2. Germline loops: CDR1 SGHAT, CDR2 FQNNGV. The junction had 5 bases not matched to a gene; V was cut back by 3 bases and J by 8 bases. The CDR3 runs to 14 residues. CDR3 amino acids: CASSFSGSGHEQFF. As DNA, the CDR3 is TGTGCCAGCAGCTTTAGCGGGAGTGGACATGAGCAGTTCTTC.

The V and J genes are TRBV28 and TRBJ2-1; 11 bases match TRBD2. The CDR3 totals 16 residues. CDR1 is MDHEN and CDR2 is SYDVKM in the germline V gene. The ends lost 1 base at V and 5 bases at J; junction bases unmatched: 4. The chain's CDR3 is CASSLLVSGRDNEQFF. DNA of the CDR3: TGTGCCAGCAGTTTATTGGTTAGCGGGAGGGACAATGAGCAGTTCTTC.

This clonotype has ten or more counts. The V gene is TRBV4-3, the J gene TRBJ1-3; no firm D call. CDR3 length: 16 amino acids. Germline CDR1 LGHNA, CDR2 YSLEER. Trimming cost V 0 bases and J 4 bases, with 13 bases left between them. This CDR3 is CASSQDLPVGGNTIYF. The CDR3 DNA reads TGCGCCAGCAGCCAAGATCTCCCTGTGGGCGGAAACACCATATATTTT.